This TCR beta chain was profiled in a study of CD8 T cells in Susac syndrome. Study-wide background: There were six sequenced Susac syndrome patients with active disease and eight or nine in remission. Intravenous immunoglobulin alone or corticosteroids were being given to patients with Susac syndrome at blood draw, unless they were therapy-naive. Study findings and constraints: The CD4+ T cell repertoires of Susac syndrome were found to show no clonal expansion.

The germline CDR1 and CDR2 sequences are SEHNR and FQNEAQ (reference sequence). V dropped 5 bases and J dropped 0; count of bases not matched to a gene: 7. The CDR3 has 16 residues. Reverse transcription of about 0.5 to 1 ug RNA was carried out with random hexamers. The amplification used immunoSEQ multiplex PCR on TCR beta CDR3; it spanned 54 Vbeta and 13 Jbeta. Using its own MiXCR run on the immunoSEQ multiplex PCR reads, TCRdb lists one record per CDR3 protein. The table lists 95,000 to 150,000 distinct CDR3 sequences, just over 95% of them singletons. On this clonotype: Its antigen is as yet unknown.

Source material: CD4+ T cells from PBMCs. The clonotype comes from a human donor with Susac syndrome. The rearrangement links TRBV7-9 to TRBJ2-1; 7 positions match TRBD2. CDR3: CASSLGRTSSYNEQFF. The CDR3 DNA reads as TGTGCCAGCAGCCTAGGTAGGACTAGCTCCTACAATGAGCAGTTCTTC.